A single sample is the source of the 11 T cell receptor beta chains below, sequenced in a study of T cell repertoires in MIS-A myocarditis (dated by TCRdb to between 2021 and 2024). Library construction relied on the immunoSEQ multiplex PCR assay. TCRdb stores this immuneACCESS table with in-frame sequences only. Part of the clones is absent; in the studies checked, under half of the shortfall reflects unresolved V genes, and no reason is known for the rest. This sample gives fewer than 15,000 clones in total; 74% of them show up just once. The ten largest clones represent approximately 60% of the sample. The sequenced sample consisted of left ventricle heart tissue obtained at autopsy. In the paper's terms, the cell subset or site label means: cardiac tissue sample (left or right ventricle, interventricular septum, or pericardium). These receptors all come from a man aged 18 to 30 with fulminant myocarditis from multisystem inflammatory syndrome in adults (MIS-A) after COVID-19.

A remark on this clone: An end of the junction does not agree with germline; a read error may underlie this. The V and J genes are TRBV7-2 and TRBJ2-7; D gene unclear. CDR3 length: 13 amino acids. Germline CDR1 reads SGHTA; CDR2 reads FQGNSA. The CDR3 is CAGSARPVPEQYF. In DNA form, the CDR3 reads TGTGCCGGCAGCGCCCGCCCCGTTCCCGAGCAGTACTTC.

The chain links TRBV27 to TRBJ2-1; 7 bases fit TRBD1. In germline, CDR1 is MNHEY, CDR2 SMNVEV (reference sequence). The CDR3 length is 15 residues. Trimming cost V 6 bases and J 0 bases; bases outside gene matches: 5. DNA of the CDR3: TGTGCCAGCAGACGGACAGGTGACTCCTACAATGAGCAGTTCTTC. Its translation is CASRRTGDSYNEQFF.

V and J are TRBV13 and TRBJ2-1; the D is unclear. The V gene lost 2 bases and the J gene lost 9 bases, with 5 bases spanning the gap. Germline assignment: CDR1 PRHDT and CDR2 FYEKMQ (reference sequence). This CDR3 has 11 amino acids. CDR3 sequence (DNA): TGTGCCAGCAGCTTACAAAGTGAGCAGTTCTTC. As protein: CASSLQSEQFF.

The rearrangement joins TRBV11-2 to TRBJ2-5, with 12 nucleotides matching TRBD1. Trimming removed 5 bases from V and 7 bases from J; junction bases left unmatched: 11. This CDR3 contains 16 residues. Germline CDR1 and CDR2: SGHAT and FQNNGV. The CDR3 reads CASSRGLGQGAVTQYF. The DNA for the CDR3 is TGTGCCAGCAGCCGTGGGTTGGGACAGGGGGCGGTGACCCAGTACTTC.

This clone showed up just a few times. The rearrangement uses TRBV7-2 and TRBJ2-5, with D unresolved. Per germline, CDR1 SGHTA and CDR2 FQGNSA. V lost 4 bases and J lost 3, with 9 bases in between. This CDR3 has 13 amino acids. CDR3 sequence: CASSSPQEETQYF. The CDR3 nucleotides are TGTGCCAGCAGCTCTCCCCAGGAAGAGACCCAGTACTTC.

This chain joins TRBV12-3 or TRBV12-4 and TRBJ2-7; 7 nucleotides match TRBD1. After removal of 3 bases from V and 3 bases from J, the junction contained 2 bases not matched to a gene. This CDR3 comprises 13 residues. The CDR3 region is CASSFTGVYEQYF. The DNA of the CDR3 is TGTGCCAGCAGTTTTACAGGGGTCTACGAGCAGTACTTC.

The rearrangement uses TRBV27 and TRBJ1-1, with 11 nucleotides matching TRBD1. Germline lookup yields CDR1 MNHEY and CDR2 SMNVEV (reference sequence). Trimming at V came to 3 bases and at J to 6 bases, leaving 6 bases not matched to a gene. The CDR3 loop spans 15 amino acids. CDR3 DNA: TGTGCCAGCAGTTTCGGACAGGGGGCTTTGGCTGAAGCTTTCTTT. This gives the protein CASSFGQGALAEAFF.

This clone was found a few times. The chain employs TRBV7-9 and TRBJ1-2, with a possible D match to TRBD1 (6 bases). V lost 3 bases and J lost 8, with 19 bases in between. From germline, CDR1 is SEHNR and CDR2 FQNEAQ (reference sequence). The CDR3 covers 15 residues. The CDR3 protein is CASSFSRGDTGGYTF. The CDR3 DNA reads TGTGCCAGCAGCTTTTCGCGGGGGGACACAGGAGGCTACACCTTC.

The genes are TRBV11-2 and TRBJ1-1; unclear D gene. The CDR3 has 13 amino acids. Trimming took off 0 bases at V and 5 bases at J, with 7 bases between the two ends. The germline gives CDR1 SGHAT, CDR2 FQNNGV. The CDR3 region is CASSLEGWTEAFF. The DNA of the CDR3 is TGTGCCAGCAGCTTAGAAGGATGGACTGAAGCTTTCTTT.

This sequence joins TRBV19 and TRBJ2-1; no definite D call. The CDR3 covers 13 residues. Germline CDR1 and CDR2: LNHDA and SQIVND (reference sequence). Trimming pared 6 bases from V and 6 bases from J, leaving 12 bases between. This CDR3 is CASRPALGNEQFF. In nucleotides, the CDR3 is TGTGCCAGTAGACCAGCGCTCGGCAATGAGCAGTTCTTC.

The chain has TRBV7-2 and TRBJ1-2; perhaps TRBD1 as D (5 bases). Germline assignment: CDR1 SGHTA and CDR2 FQGNSA. V was pared by 4 bases and J by 4 bases, with 13 bases between. The CDR3 has 14 residues. CDR3 in amino acids: CASSYAGLPYGYTF. Written as DNA, the CDR3 is TGTGCCAGCAGCTACGCAGGGTTACCCTATGGCTACACCTTC.